Included here is one TCR beta chain sequence, with context. The antigen is not known. The PCR used 60 Vbeta and 13 Jbeta primers. Clones were read by immunoSEQ multiplex PCR, and TCRdb kept only the in-frame ones, dropping some. The table lists 120,000 to 150,000 clones, over 80% of them singletons. This sample was taken from a study of cytomegalovirus exposure and HLA in healthy donors. Overall study results and limits: A later analysis linked a missense DCLRE1C variant to TCR beta V- and J-gene trimming. A likely sequencing artifact accounted for one observed cluster of highly shared sequence variants.

CDR3 length: 17 residues. The germline CDR1 and CDR2 sequences are SGHAT and FQNNGV. J lost 1 base, V lost 5 bases, and 11 bases had no gene match. The source is a woman aged 25-40 years in good health and CMV-seronegative. The sequencing input was PBMCs. This chain connects TRBV11-2 to TRBJ2-1, with TRBD1 identical over 7 bases. CDR3 in amino acids: CASSNPLTGVSYNEQFF. DNA of the CDR3: TGTGCCAGCAGCAACCCCTTAACAGGGGTTTCCTACAATGAGCAGTTCTTC.